Below, one T cell receptor beta chain is given with its context. What it recognizes is unknown. PCR involved 60 Vbeta and 13 Jbeta primers. In the authors' methods: Per a later analysis, the number of unique TCR beta chains was approximately 80 million, of which 10 million to 11 million were shared. The assay was immunoSEQ multiplex PCR, and TCRdb's table has in-frame clones only and misses some. That table supplies the V and J calls and clone size; D and trimming were determined from the DNA. The sample carries about 98,000 clones, 70% recorded once. This sample is drawn from a study of cytomegalovirus exposure and HLA in healthy donors. Study-wide background: In an earlier analysis, 95 million to 140 million unique TCR beta sequences were found from 200 million or so T cells. Broader study findings: The number of N-insertions in an Asian-associated ancestry cluster was reportedly below the approximately 700-donor mean in a later analysis. Some V segments, TRBV6-2 and TRBV6-3 among them, were indistinguishable and were therefore excluded.

V trimming: 6 bases; J trimming: 9 bases; junction bases outside the gene matches: 9. The CDR3 length is 13 residues. Germline V gene sequence: CDR1 MNHEY, CDR2 SVGAGI. This TCR derives from a man aged 45-65 years in good health and CMV-seronegative. Source material: PBMCs. The genes are TRBV6-5 and TRBJ1-2, with 8 bases matching TRBD1. In nucleotides, the CDR3 is TGTGCCAGCAGCCTCGACAGGGGTAGGAGCTACACCTTC. Encoded protein: CASSLDRGRSYTF.